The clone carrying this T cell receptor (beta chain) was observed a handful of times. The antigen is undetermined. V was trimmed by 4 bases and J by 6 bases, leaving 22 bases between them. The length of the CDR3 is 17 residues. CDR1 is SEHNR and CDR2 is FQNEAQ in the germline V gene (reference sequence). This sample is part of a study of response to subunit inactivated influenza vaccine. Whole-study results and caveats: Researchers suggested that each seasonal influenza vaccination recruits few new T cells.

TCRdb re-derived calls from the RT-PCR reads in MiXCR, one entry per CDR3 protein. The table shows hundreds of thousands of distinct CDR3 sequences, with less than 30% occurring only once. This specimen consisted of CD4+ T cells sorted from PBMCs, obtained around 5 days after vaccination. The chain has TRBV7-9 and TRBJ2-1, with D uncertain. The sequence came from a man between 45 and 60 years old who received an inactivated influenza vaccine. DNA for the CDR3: TGTGCCAGCAGCTCCCTCAAGAGGCCAGTTGGGATCAATGAGCAGTTCTTC. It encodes CASSSLKRPVGINEQFF. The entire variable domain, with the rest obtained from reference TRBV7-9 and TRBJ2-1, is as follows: DTGVSQNPRHKITKRGQNVTFRCDPISEHNRLYWYRQTLGQGPEFLTYFQNEAQLEKSRLLSDRFSAERPKGSFSTLEIQRTEQGDSAMYLCASSSLKRPVGINEQFFGPGTRLTVL.